Sequencing of this T cell receptor beta chain was carried out in a study of T cell repertoires in cytomegalovirus infection. Study as a whole: It was the public TCR beta signatures that indicated both CMV infection and matching HLA type. Overall study findings and caveats: Identification of carriers of CMV plus the relevant HLA was performed using cumulative public TCR beta family frequency. Clonotypes of TCR beta that were HLA-C-restricted and CMV-specific dominated the ex vivo response.

The CDR3 loop spans 16 amino acids. V gave up 6 bases and J gave up 4 bases, with 20 bases separating them. The germline V gene has CDR1 LNHNV and CDR2 YYDKDF (reference sequence). Worth noting for this clonotype: Its antigen is currently unknown.

Using its own MiXCR run on the reads, TCRdb lists one record per CDR3 protein. The data hold roughly 230,000 distinct CDR3 sequences, with 22% observed a single time. This sequence joins TRBV15 and TRBJ2-3; TRBD1 might be the D (5 bases). The source of this sequence is a human donor in good health (CMV status not recorded). Some clones in this sample may be carry-over from other donors' samples. Sequencing was carried out using CD8+ T cells from PBMCs. Here the CDR3 reads CATSDTPGYIADTQYF. CDR3 nucleotides: TGTGCCACCAGTGATACCCCAGGGTATATTGCAGATACGCAGTATTTT.